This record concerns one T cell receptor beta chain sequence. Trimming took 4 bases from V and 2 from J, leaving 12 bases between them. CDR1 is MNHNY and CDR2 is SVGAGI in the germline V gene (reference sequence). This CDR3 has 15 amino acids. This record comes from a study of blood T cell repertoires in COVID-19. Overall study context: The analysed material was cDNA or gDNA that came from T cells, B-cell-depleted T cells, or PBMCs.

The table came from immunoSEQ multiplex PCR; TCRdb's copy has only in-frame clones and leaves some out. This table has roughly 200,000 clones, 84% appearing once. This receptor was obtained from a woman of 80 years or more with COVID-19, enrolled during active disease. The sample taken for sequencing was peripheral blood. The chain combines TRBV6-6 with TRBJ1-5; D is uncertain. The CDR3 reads CASSSLDGGNQPQHF. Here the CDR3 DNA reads TGTGCCAGCAGTTCCCTAGACGGCGGCAATCAGCCCCAGCATTTT.